This is a list of T cell receptor beta chains from one sample in a study of T cell repertoires and HLA-DP antigens. TCRdb's table, derived via immunoSEQ multiplex PCR, lists solely in-frame clones and lacks some. Of roughly 110,000 clones in the sample, about 92% are singletons; the top ten hold about 0.27%. Which antigens these TCRs recognize remains unknown. The sample consisted of CD4+ T cells from PBMCs. Source of these receptors: a woman between 18 and 30 years old in good health and CMV-seronegative. Each CDR3 is given with its conserved first and last residue. The order of the fields is V gene, D gene, J gene, CDR3 DNA, CDR3 protein. A D gene is named only where the DNA matches it firmly.

V gene: TRBV2
D gene: -
J gene: TRBJ1-1
CDR3 DNA: TGTGCCAGCAGTCGACAGCAGAACACTGAAGCTTTCTTT
CDR3 protein: CASSRQQNTEAFF

V gene: TRBV28
D gene: TRBD1
J gene: TRBJ2-7
CDR3 DNA: TGTGCCAGCAGCCGCCCGGGACAGGGTCGCTACGAGCAGTACTTC
CDR3 protein: CASSRPGQGRYEQYF

V gene: TRBV19
D gene: -
J gene: TRBJ1-2
CDR3 DNA: TGTGCCAGTAGTGTCGACAGCTATGGCTACACCTTC
CDR3 protein: CASSVDSYGYTF

V gene: TRBV6-6
D gene: -
J gene: TRBJ2-2
CDR3 DNA: TGTGCCATCCGACAAAAGGGGCGTGACACCGGGGAGCTGTTTTTT
CDR3 protein: CAIRQKGRDTGELFF

V gene: TRBV7-8
D gene: TRBD1
J gene: TRBJ1-2
CDR3 DNA: TGTGCCAGCAGCTCCCCGGGACAGGGGGTGTATGGCTACACCTTC
CDR3 protein: CASSSPGQGVYGYTF

V gene: TRBV28
D gene: -
J gene: TRBJ1-2
CDR3 DNA: TGTGCCAGCAGTTTACGGCGGAACTATGGCTACACCTTC
CDR3 protein: CASSLRRNYGYTF

V gene: TRBV5-1
D gene: -
J gene: TRBJ2-7
CDR3 DNA: TGCGCCAGCAGCTTGGTAGTCAGCTCCTACGAGCAGTACTTC
CDR3 protein: CASSLVVSSYEQYF

V gene: TRBV5-1
D gene: -
J gene: TRBJ1-1
CDR3 DNA: TGCGCCAGCAGCTTCGGGGGGACGAACACTGAAGCTTTCTTT
CDR3 protein: CASSFGGTNTEAFF

V gene: TRBV4-1
D gene: -
J gene: TRBJ2-3
CDR3 DNA: TGCGCCAGCGGCAGTCAGACAGATACGCAGTATTTT
CDR3 protein: CASGSQTDTQYF

V gene: TRBV11-2
D gene: -
J gene: TRBJ2-7
CDR3 DNA: TGTGCCAGCAGCCCAGGGGACTTAACCTACGAGCAGTACTTC
CDR3 protein: CASSPGDLTYEQYF